This TCR beta chain was recorded in a study of blood T cell repertoires in COVID-19. The overall study: Donors in the United States, Italy and Spain gave samples during acute or convalescent COVID-19.

J was trimmed by 0 bases and V by 3 bases; bases with no gene match: 5. The CDR3 contains 18 residues. Germline values: CDR1 LGHDT, CDR2 YNNKEL (reference sequence). Per the study methods: Amplifying reference gene primers gave estimates of nucleated cell counts. TCRdb keeps only in-frame clones here, not all; method: immunoSEQ multiplex PCR. From that table come the V and J calls and clone size; the DNA was used to work out D and trimming. The sample holds about 410,000 clones, more than 80% seen once. This TCR was sampled from a woman in her 30s with active or convalescent COVID-19. Sequencing was performed on peripheral blood. The chain carries TRBV3-1 (or the pseudogene TRBV3-2) and TRBJ2-6, with 10 bases lining up with TRBD1. The CDR3: CASSQTGGTLSGANVLTF. DNA of the CDR3: TGTGCCAGCAGCCAGACAGGGGGCACTCTCTCTGGGGCCAACGTCCTGACTTTC.